Listed below are T cell receptor beta chains from one sample, sequenced in a study of shared clonotypes between healthy human individuals. TCRdb keeps only in-frame clones here, not all; method: immunoSEQ multiplex PCR. Of approximately 740,000 clones in the sample, 74% were seen once. The sample was memory CD4+ T cells sorted from blood. Source of these receptors: a woman in her twenties or thirties in good health. Each CDR3 is given with its conserved first and last residue. D genes are given only for firm matches. Not all rows give a size; the values are once, few, many and, for expanded clones, a class.

j_call v_call clone_size d_call cdr3_aa cdr3_nt
TRBJ2-5 TRBV5-1 . . CASSLGQGQETQYF TGCGCCAGCAGCTTGGGCCAGGGACAAGAGACCCAGTACTTC
TRBJ1-2 TRBV10-3 once TRBD1 CAISEAQDRGGYTF TGTGCCATCAGTGAGGCCCAAGACAGGGGCGGCTACACCTTC
TRBJ2-7 TRBV7-2 . . CASSLSGAPTLEQYF TGTGCCAGCAGCCTCTCCGGGGCCCCTACGTTGGAGCAGTACTTC
TRBJ1-4 TRBV7-9 once . CASSPAPGSQSGEKLFF TGTGCCAGCAGCCCCGCCCCGGGTTCGCAGTCTGGTGAAAAACTGTTTTTT
TRBJ2-7 TRBV5-5 . TRBD1 CASSLERGTGSNF TGTGCCAGCAGCTTAGAACGGGGGACAGGGAGTAACTTC
TRBJ1-5 TRBV28 . . CASSLGSRSQHF TGTGCCAGCAGTTTGGGCTCCCGGTCCCAGCATTTT
TRBJ2-5 TRBV25-1 few TRBD2 CASSELVTDSSEREQYF TGTGCCAGCAGTGAATTGGTAACGGACAGCTCTGAGCGGGAGCAGTACTTC
TRBJ2-5 TRBV5-4 . TRBD2 CASSLGSGPGETQYF TGTGCCAGCAGCTTGGGTAGCGGGCCAGGAGAGACCCAGTACTTC
TRBJ1-5 TRBV18 . . CASSRTGDQPQHF TGTGCCAGCTCGAGGACCGGGGATCAGCCCCAGCATTTT
TRBJ2-1 TRBV18 . TRBD2 CASSPPIAGGFNEQFF TGTGCCAGCTCACCGCCCATAGCGGGAGGGTTCAATGAGCAGTTCTTC
TRBJ2-1 TRBV2 few TRBD2 CASSEEGGLAGYEQFF TGTGCCAGCAGTGAAGAGGGGGGCCTAGCGGGATATGAGCAGTTCTTC
TRBJ1-1 TRBV28 . . CASSLLRVVNTEAFF TGTGCCAGCAGCTTGTTGCGGGTTGTGAACACTGAAGCTTTCTTT
TRBJ1-2 TRBV5-1 . TRBD1 CASSLASGTGRSGYTF TGCGCCAGCAGCTTGGCCTCAGGGACAGGGAGGAGTGGCTACACCTTC